Presented here are 24 T cell receptor beta chains from one specimen sequenced in a study of blood T cell repertoires in COVID-19 (dated by TCRdb to 2019 to 2021). Library creation used the immunoSEQ multiplex PCR assay. In TCRdb, the immuneACCESS table is reduced to in-frame sequences with V and J assigned. These tables do not hold every clone; where another copy was compared, an unresolved V gene accounts for under half, and the others remain unexplained. This sample lists 150,000 to 180,000 clones; 76% were detected once. The ten biggest clones cover about 4% of the sample. The source material was peripheral blood. The receptors derive from a woman older than 75 with acute or convalescent COVID-19.

V is TRBV5-4 and J is TRBJ1-1, with D perhaps matching TRBD1 (6 bases). The V end was cut by 0 bases, the J end by 5 bases, with 14 bases between. Germline V gene data show CDR1 as SGHNT and CDR2 as YYREEE (reference sequence). CDR3 size: 15 residues. CDR3 nucleotide sequence: TGTGCCAGCAGCTTGGTTCAGGGGAAAGGAACTGAAGCTTTCTTT. Its protein product is CASSLVQGKGTEAFF. Looking up the rest from reference TRBV5-4 and TRBJ1-1 gives the full variable domain: ETGVTQSPTHLIKTRGQQVTLRCSSQSGHNTVSWYQQALGQGPQFIFQYYREEENGRGNFPPRFSGLQFPNYSSELNVNALELDDSALYLCASSLVQGKGTEAFFGQGTRLTVV.

This clone was recorded only once. This rearrangement joins TRBV6-1 to TRBJ1-1, with D possibly being TRBD1 (6 bases). Trimming took off 6 bases at V and 0 bases at J, with 20 bases between the two ends. Germline V gives CDR1 MNHNS, CDR2 SASEGT. The CDR3 spans 17 residues. The CDR3 loop is CASREQGIIGMNTEAFF. DNA of the CDR3: TGTGCCAGCAGGGAACAGGGAATAATTGGTATGAACACTGAAGCTTTCTTT.

DNA of the CDR3: TGCGCCAGCAGGGCGGGGGAGACCCAGTACTTC. Translating it yields CASRAGETQYF. The chain joins TRBV10-2 to TRBJ2-5; D might be TRBD2 (6 bases). The V end was cut by 6 bases, the J end by 5 bases, with 7 bases between. Germline V lookup: CDR1 WSHSY, CDR2 SAAADI. This CDR3 comprises 11 residues.

The chain uses TRBV7-3 and TRBJ2-2; perhaps TRBD1 as D (6 bases). The CDR3 totals 16 residues. V was cut by 2 bases and J by 2 bases, with 12 bases left in between. Germline-derived CDR1 and CDR2 are SGHTA and FQGTGA. The CDR3 loop is CASSLQGSPNTGELFF. As DNA, the CDR3 is TGTGCCAGCAGCTTACAGGGGTCCCCAAACACCGGGGAGCTGTTTTTT.

This clone was seen only once. This sequence joins TRBV5-4 and TRBJ2-1; 8 positions agree with TRBD1. Losses at the gene ends were 3 bases for V and 6 bases for J; bases not matched to a gene: 8. There are 15 residues in the CDR3. Germline lookup yields CDR1 SGHNT and CDR2 YYREEE (reference sequence). CDR3 region: CASSSGGDLGNEQFF. CDR3 bases: TGTGCCAGCAGCTCAGGGGGCGACCTGGGCAATGAGCAGTTCTTC.

The chain's CDR3 is CSADKRGPYNEQFF. The CDR3, as DNA: TGCAGCGCTGATAAGCGGGGGCCCTACAATGAGCAGTTCTTC. The J gene is TRBJ2-1, the V gene TRBV29-1; TRBD2 matches at 8 bases. Germline values: CDR1 SQVTM, CDR2 ANQGSEA. The CDR3 sequence is 14 residues long. Trimming took 7 bases from V and 2 from J; bases not matched to a gene: 7.

J is TRBJ1-2 and V is TRBV7-2; D is ambiguous. CDR3 length: 15 amino acids. V gave up 5 bases and J gave up 7 bases, with 20 bases separating them. Germline assignment: CDR1 SGHTA and CDR2 FQGNSA. This chain's CDR3 is CASSPYQLDSGGYTF. Written as DNA, the CDR3 is TGTGCCAGCAGCCCGTACCAGCTGGATAGCGGTGGCTACACCTTC.

This clone showed up just once. The J gene is TRBJ2-1, the V gene TRBV19, with TRBD2 as a possible D gene (7 bases). V was cut by 8 bases and J by 4 bases, with 18 bases left in between. The CDR3 has 15 amino acids. Germline V lookup: CDR1 LNHDA, CDR2 SQIVND (reference sequence). CDR3 region: CASRRGGRAYNEQFF. The CDR3 DNA follows: TGTGCCAGTCGTAGGGGGGGTCGGGCATACAATGAGCAGTTCTTC.

V and J are TRBV3-1 (or the pseudogene TRBV3-2) and TRBJ1-2, with D unresolved. With 0 bases removed from V and 7 bases from J, the gap between germline ends came to 9 bases. The germline V gene has CDR1 LGHDT and CDR2 YNNKEL (reference sequence). The CDR3 is 13 residues long. CDR3 residues: CASSQDEVSGYTF. In DNA, the CDR3 is TGTGCCAGCAGCCAAGATGAGGTCAGTGGCTACACCTTC.

The chain couples TRBV5-6 to TRBJ2-5; maybe TRBD2 (5 bases). The CDR3 spans 18 residues. Trimming pared 0 bases from V and 1 base from J, leaving 19 bases between. The germline gives CDR1 SGHDT, CDR2 YYEEEE. CDR3 nucleotides: TGTGCCAGCAGCTTGGTTCTGGAGGCAGCAAGAGGCCAAGAGACCCAGTACTTC. Translated: CASSLVLEAARGQETQYF.

V is TRBV3-1 (or the pseudogene TRBV3-2) and J is TRBJ2-1, with D perhaps TRBD2 (5 bases). V was clipped by 7 bases and J by 7 bases, with 14 bases between them. The V gene's germline CDR1 is LGHDT and CDR2 YNNKEL (reference sequence). CDR3 length: 13 amino acids. Here the CDR3 reads CASTQDSTNEQFF. The CDR3 DNA reads TGTGCCAGCACTCAGGACTCGACTAATGAGCAGTTCTTC.

This chain uses TRBV29-1 with TRBJ2-1, with 8 bases matching TRBD1. V lost 6 bases and J lost 1; bases outside the gene matches: 5. The length of the CDR3 is 14 residues. Germline lookup yields CDR1 SQVTM and CDR2 ANQGSEA. The CDR3 region has the DNA TGCAGCGTACTCCGGGACAGGTCCTACAATGAGCAGTTCTTC. Protein sequence: CSVLRDRSYNEQFF.

V and J are TRBV7-9 and TRBJ1-5; D not certain. Germline V gene lookup returns CDR1 SEHNR and CDR2 FQNEAQ (reference sequence). The germline V and J ends were trimmed by 6 bases and 3 bases, with 12 bases remaining between them. The CDR3 runs 14 residues. CDR3: CASSSDGDNQPQHF. As DNA, the CDR3 is TGTGCCAGCAGTTCCGACGGGGACAATCAGCCCCAGCATTTT. The variable domain in full, with the rest retrieved from reference TRBV7-9 and TRBJ1-5, is DTGVSQNPRHKITKRGQNVTFRCDPISEHNRLYWYRQTLGQGPEFLTYFQNEAQLEKSRLLSDRFSAERPKGSFSTLEIQRTEQGDSAMYLCASSSDGDNQPQHFGDGTRLSIL.

The chain combines TRBV7-9 with TRBJ1-6, with 10 nucleotides matching TRBD1. V shed 4 bases and J 9 bases; nucleotides not matched to a gene: 15. The CDR3 totals 18 residues. CDR1 is SEHNR and CDR2 is FQNEAQ in the germline V gene (reference sequence). CDR3 protein: CASSSTAGTGVKSSPLHF. The CDR3, as DNA: TGTGCCAGCAGCTCGACTGCCGGGACAGGGGTTAAGTCTTCACCCCTCCACTTT.

As for this clone: The junction departs from the called germline gene at one end, perhaps through a read error. Additional DNA sequences in this sample encode the identical CDR3. This chain joins TRBV10-1 and TRBJ2-3; tentatively, D is TRBD2 (6 bases). CDR1 is WNHNN and CDR2 is SYGVQD in the germline V gene (reference sequence). The CDR3 has 13 amino acids. For the CDR3, the DNA is TGCGCCAGCAGTACGGGGGAAATAGATACACAGTATTTT. Its translation is CASSTGEIDTQYF.

This clone was detected many times. The V and J genes are TRBV6-5 and TRBJ2-7; TRBD1 might be the D (5 bases). Germline V gene sequence: CDR1 MNHEY, CDR2 SVGAGI. The CDR3 covers 13 residues. Trimming removed 10 bases from V and 6 bases from J, with 19 bases in between. CDR3 in DNA: TGTGCCACCCAACAGGTAGAAGTGAGCGAGCAGTACTTC. This sequence encodes CATQQVEVSEQYF.

This clone was counted only a few times. V usage is TRBV5-1 and J usage is TRBJ1-2, with 8 bases lining up with TRBD1. Losses at the gene ends were 3 bases for V and 8 bases for J; bases not matched to a gene: 6. The CDR3 has 13 residues. In germline, CDR1 is SGHRS, CDR2 YFSETQ. The CDR3 DNA reads as TGCGCCAGCAGCTCCGGACAGGGTGAGGGCTACACCTTC. Amino acids: CASSSGQGEGYTF.

The chain combines TRBV27 with TRBJ1-4, with TRBD1 matching over 8 bases. Per germline, CDR1 MNHEY and CDR2 SMNVEV (reference sequence). This CDR3 region has 14 residues. The V segment lost 5 bases and the J segment 5 bases; nucleotides outside the gene matches: 4. The CDR3 sequence is CASSRGQGNEKLFF. CDR3 nucleotides: TGTGCCAGCAGTCGAGGACAGGGCAATGAAAAACTGTTTTTT.

The rearrangement links TRBV3-1 (or the pseudogene TRBV3-2) to TRBJ2-5; TRBD2 matches at 13 bases. The germline V gene encodes CDR1 LGHDT and CDR2 YNNKEL (reference sequence). The CDR3 length is 16 residues. Unmatched junction bases numbered 7, after V lost 4 bases and J lost 5 bases. In nucleotides, the CDR3 is TGTGCCAGCAGCCTAAGGACTAGCGGGGGACGGGAGACCCAGTACTTC. It specifies CASSLRTSGGRETQYF.

The V and J genes are TRBV27 and TRBJ2-7; 10 bases match TRBD1. V lost 7 bases, J lost 3 bases, and 6 bases stayed unmatched. The CDR3 extends over 14 amino acids. CDR1 and CDR2 from the germline V gene are MNHEY and SMNVEV (reference sequence). CDR3 amino acids: CASKRTGGSYEQYF. DNA for the CDR3: TGTGCCAGCAAGCGGACAGGGGGGAGCTACGAGCAGTACTTC.

The chain carries TRBV6-1 and TRBJ2-7, with a possible D match to TRBD1 (6 bases). The CDR3 loop spans 15 amino acids. Trimming shortened V by 0 bases and J by 3 bases, and 12 bases separated the two germline ends. Per germline, CDR1 MNHNS and CDR2 SASEGT. Here the CDR3 reads CASSEALGQYYEQYF. In DNA form, the CDR3 reads TGTGCCAGCAGTGAAGCGCTAGGACAGTACTACGAGCAGTACTTC.

The rearrangement uses TRBV11-1 and TRBJ1-2; 9 bases agree with TRBD1. Germline CDR1 SGHAT, CDR2 FQDESV (reference sequence). CDR3 size: 16 residues. V was clipped by 5 bases and J by 4 bases; unmatched bases: 11. In DNA form, the CDR3 reads TGTGCCAGCAGCAACCAAGGACAGGGGATCGGCTATGGCTACACCTTC. As protein: CASSNQGQGIGYGYTF.

V and J are TRBV2 and TRBJ2-7; D gene unclear. CDR3 size: 14 residues. Trimming left V 8 bases short and J 1 base short, with 15 bases between. CDR1 and CDR2 from the germline V gene are SNHLY and FYNNEI. The CDR3 coding sequence is TGTGCCAGCCGAATTACAGAGTCGTCCTACGAGCAGTACTTC. Its translation is CASRITESSYEQYF.

The rearrangement links TRBV6-5 to TRBJ1-5, with D tentatively TRBD1 (5 bases). The CDR3 extends over 13 amino acids. The germline V gene encodes CDR1 MNHEY and CDR2 SVGAGI. With 0 bases removed from V and 9 bases from J, the gap between germline ends came to 9 bases. CDR3 bases: TGTGCCAGCAGTTACTCGGGGGGGACGCCCCAGCATTTT. This encodes CASSYSGGTPQHF.